This T cell receptor (beta chain) was captured in a study of response to subunit inactivated influenza vaccine. Study-wide results and limits: Each seasonal influenza vaccination, the authors suggested, recruits few new T cells.

TCRdb recomputed calls from the RT-PCR reads with MiXCR, one row per CDR3 protein. This sample has about 700,000 distinct CDR3 sequences, with around a sixth found just once. V lost 6 bases, J lost 1 base, and 18 bases lay in between. The CDR3 contains 16 residues. This clonotype has just a few counts. What it recognizes is unknown. Sequenced here: PBMCs from blood, sampled roughly 13 days after vaccination. The V gene is TRBV12-3 or TRBV12-4, the J gene TRBJ1-1, with D possibly matching TRBD1 (5 bases). The receptor comes from a man aged 45-65 years who received an inactivated influenza vaccine. CDR3 DNA: TGTGCCAGCAGGCCCCAGGACAAGGTGGGGAACACTGAAGCTTTCTTT. Its translation is CASRPQDKVGNTEAFF.